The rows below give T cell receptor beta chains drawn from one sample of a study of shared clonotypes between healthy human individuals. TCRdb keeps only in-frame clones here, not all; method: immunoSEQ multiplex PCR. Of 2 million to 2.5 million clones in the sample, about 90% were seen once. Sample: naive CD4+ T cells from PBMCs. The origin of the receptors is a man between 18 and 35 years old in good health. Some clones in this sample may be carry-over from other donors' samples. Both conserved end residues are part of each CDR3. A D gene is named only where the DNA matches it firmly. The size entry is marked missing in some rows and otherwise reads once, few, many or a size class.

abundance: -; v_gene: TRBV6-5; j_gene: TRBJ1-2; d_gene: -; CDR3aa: CASRSTNYGYTF; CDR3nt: TGTGCCAGCAGGAGTACTAACTATGGCTACACCTTC
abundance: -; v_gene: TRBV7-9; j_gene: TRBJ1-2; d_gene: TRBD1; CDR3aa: CASSLGQGATNYGYTF; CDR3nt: TGTGCCAGCAGCCTAGGACAGGGGGCGACTAACTATGGCTACACCTTC
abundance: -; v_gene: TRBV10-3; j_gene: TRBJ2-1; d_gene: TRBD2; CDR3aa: CAIRVTSGSSYNEQFF; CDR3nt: TGTGCCATCAGGGTTACTAGCGGGAGTTCCTACAATGAGCAGTTCTTC
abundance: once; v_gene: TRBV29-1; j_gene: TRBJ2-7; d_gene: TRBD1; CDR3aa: CSAGQGAWEQYF; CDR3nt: TGCAGCGCGGGACAGGGGGCGTGGGAGCAGTACTTC
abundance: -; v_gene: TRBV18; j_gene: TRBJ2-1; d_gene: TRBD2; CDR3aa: CASSLGSGRARNEQFF; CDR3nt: TGTGCCAGCTCACTAGGAAGCGGGAGGGCCCGCAATGAGCAGTTCTTC
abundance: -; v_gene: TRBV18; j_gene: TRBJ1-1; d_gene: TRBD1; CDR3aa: CASSPTQGGGTEAFF; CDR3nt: TGTGCCAGCTCACCAACACAGGGGGGGGGCACTGAAGCTTTCTTT
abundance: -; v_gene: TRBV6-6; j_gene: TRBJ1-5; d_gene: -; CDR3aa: CASGAQSNQPQHF; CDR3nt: TGTGCCAGCGGGGCCCAGAGCAATCAGCCCCAGCATTTT
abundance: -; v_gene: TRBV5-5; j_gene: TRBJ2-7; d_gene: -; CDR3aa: CASSGTYEQYF; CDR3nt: TGTGCCAGCAGCGGCACCTACGAGCAGTACTTC
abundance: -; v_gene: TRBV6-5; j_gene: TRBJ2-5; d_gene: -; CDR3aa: CASSYASKGETQYF; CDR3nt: TGTGCCAGCAGTTACGCCAGCAAAGGGGAGACCCAGTACTTC
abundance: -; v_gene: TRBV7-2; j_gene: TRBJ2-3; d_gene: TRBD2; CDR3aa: CASSSGLAGEGTDTQYF; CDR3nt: TGTGCCAGCAGCTCAGGACTAGCGGGAGAAGGCACAGATACGCAGTATTTT
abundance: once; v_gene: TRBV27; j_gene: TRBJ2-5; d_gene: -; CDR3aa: CASRGPVGTQYF; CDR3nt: TGTGCCAGCCGGGGACCAGTCGGGACCCAGTACTTC
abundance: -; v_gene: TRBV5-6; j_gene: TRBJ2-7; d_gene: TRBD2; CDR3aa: CASSPPGGSYEQYF; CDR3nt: TGTGCCAGCAGCCCGCCGGGGGGGAGTTACGAGCAGTACTTC
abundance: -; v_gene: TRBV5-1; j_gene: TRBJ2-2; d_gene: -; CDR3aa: CASSPNLGARNTGELFF; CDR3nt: TGCGCCAGCAGCCCCAACCTGGGGGCCAGGAACACCGGGGAGCTGTTTTTT
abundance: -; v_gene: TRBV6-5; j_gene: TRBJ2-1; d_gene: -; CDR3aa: CASRRLDLNEQFF; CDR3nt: TGTGCCAGCAGGCGTCTAGATCTCAATGAGCAGTTCTTC
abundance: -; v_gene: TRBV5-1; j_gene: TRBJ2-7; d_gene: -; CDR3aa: CASSPRGTGSSYEQYF; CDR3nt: TGCGCCAGCAGCCCACGCGGGACCGGGAGCTCCTACGAGCAGTACTTC
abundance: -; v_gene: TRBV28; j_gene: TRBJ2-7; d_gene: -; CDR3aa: CASEGGFREQYF; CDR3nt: TGTGCCAGCGAGGGCGGGTTTCGCGAGCAGTACTTC
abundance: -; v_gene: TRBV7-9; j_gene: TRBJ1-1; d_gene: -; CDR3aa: CASSLAMNTEAFF; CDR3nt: TGTGCCAGCAGCTTAGCTATGAACACTGAAGCTTTCTTT
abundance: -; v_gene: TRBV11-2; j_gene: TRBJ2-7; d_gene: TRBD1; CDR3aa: CASSLTWSGTENYEQYF; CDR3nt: TGTGCCAGCAGCTTAACTTGGTCCGGGACAGAGAACTACGAGCAGTACTTC
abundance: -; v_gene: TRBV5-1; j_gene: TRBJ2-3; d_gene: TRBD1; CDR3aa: CASSFGQVATDTQYF; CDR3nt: TGCGCCAGCAGCTTCGGACAGGTTGCCACAGATACGCAGTATTTT
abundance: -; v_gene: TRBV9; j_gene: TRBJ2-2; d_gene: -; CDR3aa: CASSPRDGTGELFF; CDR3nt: TGTGCCAGCAGCCCCAGGGATGGCACCGGGGAGCTGTTTTTT
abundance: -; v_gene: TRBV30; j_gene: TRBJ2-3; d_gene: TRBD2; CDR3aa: CAWSVIAGGREPDTQYF; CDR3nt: TGTGCCTGGAGTGTAATAGCGGGAGGACGGGAACCAGATACGCAGTATTTT
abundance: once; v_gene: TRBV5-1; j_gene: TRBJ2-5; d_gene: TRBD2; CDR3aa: CASSFPLADQETQYF; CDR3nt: TGCGCCAGCAGCTTTCCACTAGCGGACCAAGAGACCCAGTACTTC
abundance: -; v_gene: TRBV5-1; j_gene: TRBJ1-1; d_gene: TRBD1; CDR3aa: CASSWGTGRQNTEAFF; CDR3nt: TGCGCCAGCAGCTGGGGGACAGGGCGTCAGAACACTGAAGCTTTCTTT
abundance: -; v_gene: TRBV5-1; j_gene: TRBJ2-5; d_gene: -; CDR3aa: CASASRKSETQYF; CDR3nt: TGCGCCAGCGCTAGCCGGAAATCGGAGACCCAGTACTTC
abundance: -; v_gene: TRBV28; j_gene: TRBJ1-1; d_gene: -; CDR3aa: CASSLLDTEAFF; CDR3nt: TGTGCCAGCAGTTTACTTGACACTGAAGCTTTCTTT
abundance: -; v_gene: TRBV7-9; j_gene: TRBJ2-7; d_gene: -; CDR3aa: CASSLEQGSYEQYF; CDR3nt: TGTGCCAGCAGCTTAGAGCAGGGTTCCTACGAGCAGTACTTC
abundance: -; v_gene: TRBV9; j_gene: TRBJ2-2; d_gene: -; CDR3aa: CASSPPVGELFF; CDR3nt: TGTGCCAGCTCCCCACCGGTCGGGGAGCTGTTTTTT
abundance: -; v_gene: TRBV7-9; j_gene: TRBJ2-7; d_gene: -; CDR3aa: CASSNRVLGSYEQYF; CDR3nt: TGTGCCAGCAGCAACAGGGTACTCGGCTCCTACGAGCAGTACTTC
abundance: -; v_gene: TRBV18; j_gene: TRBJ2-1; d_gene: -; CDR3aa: CASSPPSANEQFF; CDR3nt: TGTGCCAGCTCACCACCGTCAGCGAATGAGCAGTTCTTC
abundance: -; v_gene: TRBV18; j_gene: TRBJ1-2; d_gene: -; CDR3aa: CASSPLVQGRDGYTF; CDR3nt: TGTGCCAGCTCACCGCTGGTACAGGGACGGGATGGCTACACCTTC
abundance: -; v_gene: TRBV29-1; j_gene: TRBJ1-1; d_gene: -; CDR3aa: CSGCTANTEAFF; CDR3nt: TGCAGCGGCTGTACAGCGAACACTGAAGCTTTCTTT
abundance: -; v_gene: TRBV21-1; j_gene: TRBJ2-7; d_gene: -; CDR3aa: CASSGPGIASYEQYF; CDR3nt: TGTGCCAGCAGCGGTCCCGGGATAGCCTCCTACGAGCAGTACTTC
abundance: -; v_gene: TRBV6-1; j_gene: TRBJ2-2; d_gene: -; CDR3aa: CASSVAGQVAGELFF; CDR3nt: TGTGCCAGCAGTGTAGCGGGACAGGTGGCGGGGGAGCTGTTTTTT
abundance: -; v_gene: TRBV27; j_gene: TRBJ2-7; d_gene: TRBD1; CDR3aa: CASRSGGTGPYEQYF; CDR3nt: TGTGCCAGCAGAAGTGGGGGGACAGGCCCCTACGAGCAGTACTTC
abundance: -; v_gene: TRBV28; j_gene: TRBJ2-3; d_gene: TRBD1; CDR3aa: CASSLDRATDTQYF; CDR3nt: TGTGCCAGCAGCCTGGACAGGGCGACAGATACGCAGTATTTT
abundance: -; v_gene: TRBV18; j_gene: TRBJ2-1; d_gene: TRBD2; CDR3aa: CASSPYSGRAGNEQFF; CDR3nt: TGTGCCAGCTCACCCTATAGCGGGAGGGCCGGTAATGAGCAGTTCTTC
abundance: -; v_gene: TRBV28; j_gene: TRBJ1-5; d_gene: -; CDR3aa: CASSSDGSNQPQHF; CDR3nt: TGTGCCAGCAGTTCCGACGGCAGCAATCAGCCCCAGCATTTT
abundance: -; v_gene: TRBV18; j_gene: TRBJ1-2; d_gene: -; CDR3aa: CASSPILRDGQGYTF; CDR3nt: TGTGCCAGCTCACCAATTCTCAGGGACGGTCAGGGCTACACCTTC
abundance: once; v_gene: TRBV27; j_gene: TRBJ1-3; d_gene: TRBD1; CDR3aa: CASGREMGQFSGNTIYF; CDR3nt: TGTGCCAGTGGCCGCGAGATGGGACAGTTCTCTGGAAACACCATATATTTT
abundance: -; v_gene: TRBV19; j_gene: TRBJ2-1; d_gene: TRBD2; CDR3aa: CASKTSGYNEQFF; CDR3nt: TGTGCCAGTAAGACTAGCGGTTACAATGAGCAGTTCTTC
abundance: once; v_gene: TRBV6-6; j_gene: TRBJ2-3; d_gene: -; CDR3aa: CASSPRAGGTDTQYF; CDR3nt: TGTGCCAGCAGTCCTCGGGCGGGTGGCACAGATACGCAGTATTTT
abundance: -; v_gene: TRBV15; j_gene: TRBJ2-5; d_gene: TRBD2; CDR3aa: CATSGGLAETQYF; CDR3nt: TGTGCCACCAGCGGGGGACTAGCGGAGACCCAGTACTTC
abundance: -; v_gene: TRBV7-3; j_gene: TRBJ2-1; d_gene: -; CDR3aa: CASSLRASANEQFF; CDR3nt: TGTGCCAGCAGCTTAAGAGCTAGTGCGAATGAGCAGTTCTTC
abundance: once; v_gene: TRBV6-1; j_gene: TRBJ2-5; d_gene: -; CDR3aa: CASSVPGRAQETQYF; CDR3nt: TGTGCCAGCAGTGTGCCTGGAAGGGCTCAAGAGACCCAGTACTTC
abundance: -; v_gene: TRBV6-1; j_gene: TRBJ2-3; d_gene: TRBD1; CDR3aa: CATRQGGTDTQYF; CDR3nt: TGTGCCACCCGACAGGGGGGCACAGATACGCAGTATTTT
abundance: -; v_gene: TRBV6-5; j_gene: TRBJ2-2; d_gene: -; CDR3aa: CASMSNTGELFF; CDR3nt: TGTGCCAGCATGTCGAACACCGGGGAGCTGTTTTTT
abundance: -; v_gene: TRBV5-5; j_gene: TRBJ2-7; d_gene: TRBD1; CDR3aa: CASSERGQAIAYEQYF; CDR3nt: TGTGCCAGCAGCGAGCGCGGACAGGCCATCGCCTACGAGCAGTACTTC
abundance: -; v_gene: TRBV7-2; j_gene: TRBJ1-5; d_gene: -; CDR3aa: CASSPGSIVPQHF; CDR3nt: TGTGCCAGCAGCCCCGGAAGTATTGTGCCCCAGCATTTT
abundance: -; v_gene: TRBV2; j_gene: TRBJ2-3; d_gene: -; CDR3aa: CASSVFSGGLQDTQYF; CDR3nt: TGTGCCAGCAGTGTGTTTTCTGGGGGCTTACAAGATACGCAGTATTTT
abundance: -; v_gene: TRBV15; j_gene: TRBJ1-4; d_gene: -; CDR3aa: CATSRDGSRANEKLFF; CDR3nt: TGTGCCACCAGCAGAGACGGAAGTCGGGCTAATGAAAAACTGTTTTTT
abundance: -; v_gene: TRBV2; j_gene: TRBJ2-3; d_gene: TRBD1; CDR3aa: CASSGGTADTQYF; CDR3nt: TGTGCCAGCAGTGGGGGGACAGCAGATACGCAGTATTTT
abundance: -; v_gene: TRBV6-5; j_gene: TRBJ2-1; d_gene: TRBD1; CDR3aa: CASSYSSQGARGEQFF; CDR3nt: TGTGCCAGCAGTTACTCGAGCCAGGGGGCAAGGGGTGAGCAGTTCTTC
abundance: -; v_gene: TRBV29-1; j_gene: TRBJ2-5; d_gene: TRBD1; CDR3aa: CSVAQGDETQYF; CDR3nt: TGCAGCGTTGCACAGGGGGACGAGACCCAGTACTTC
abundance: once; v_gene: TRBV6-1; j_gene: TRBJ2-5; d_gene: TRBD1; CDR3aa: CASSADRGQETQYF; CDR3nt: TGTGCCAGCAGTGCTGACAGGGGCCAAGAGACCCAGTACTTC
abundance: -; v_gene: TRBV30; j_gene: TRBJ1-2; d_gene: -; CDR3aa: CAWRGGNYGYTF; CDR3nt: TGTGCCTGGAGGGGGGGGAACTATGGCTACACCTTC